The entry below gives a single T cell receptor beta chain sequence along with its context. This specimen comes from a study of blood T cell repertoires in COVID-19. Study summary: Researchers got acute and convalescent COVID-19 samples from the United States, Italy and Spain. The analysed material was cDNA or gDNA that came from T cells, B-cell-depleted T cells, or PBMCs.

Original data processing: Cell counts per sample came from amplifying reference gene primers. Data came from immunoSEQ multiplex PCR; TCRdb stores just in-frame clones and leaves some out. V, J and clone size were drawn from that table, and D and trimming were deduced from the DNA. The data contain hundreds of thousands of clones, roughly 81% of them singletons. Followed longitudinally, the Seattle patients had been enrolled during active infection. Specimen: peripheral blood. The TCR comes from a woman aged 80 or older with COVID-19, enrolled during active disease.

CDR3 loop: CASSPPGQGSYEQYF. CDR3 in DNA: TGTGCCAGCAGTCCGCCGGGACAGGGTAGTTACGAGCAGTACTTC. The chain couples TRBV6-6 to TRBJ2-7; TRBD1 matches at 9 bases. The CDR3 runs 15 residues. Germline CDR1 reads MNHNY; CDR2 reads SVGAGI (reference sequence). The J segment lost 4 bases and the V segment lost 5 bases, leaving 9 bases of the junction unmatched.